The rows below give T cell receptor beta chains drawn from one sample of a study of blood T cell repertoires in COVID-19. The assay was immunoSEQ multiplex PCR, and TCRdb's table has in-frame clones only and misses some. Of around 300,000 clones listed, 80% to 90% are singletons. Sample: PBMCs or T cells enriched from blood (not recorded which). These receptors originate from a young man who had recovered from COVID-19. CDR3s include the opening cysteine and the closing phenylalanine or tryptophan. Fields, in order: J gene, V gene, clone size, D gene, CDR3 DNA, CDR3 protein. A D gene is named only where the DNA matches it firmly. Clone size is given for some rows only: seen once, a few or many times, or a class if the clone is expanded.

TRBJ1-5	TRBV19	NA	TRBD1	TGTGCCAGTAGTCGGGAGGGGGCACGACAGCCCCAGCATTTT	CASSREGARQPQHF
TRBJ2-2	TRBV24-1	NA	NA	TGTGCCACCAGTGGTAGTTTCCCCAACACCGGGGAGCTGTTTTTT	CATSGSFPNTGELFF
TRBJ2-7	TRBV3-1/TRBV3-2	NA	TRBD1	TGTGCCAGCAGCCATCATTCAGGGTACAGGGGAAATAGTTACGAGCAGTACTTC	CASSHHSGYRGNSYEQYF
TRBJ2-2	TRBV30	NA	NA	TGTGCCTGGAGTGTACAGGCCGGGGAGCTGTTTTTT	CAWSVQAGELFF
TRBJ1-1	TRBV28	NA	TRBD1	TGTGCCAGCAGTTTAGGGACAGTTGAAGCTTTCTTT	CASSLGTVEAFF
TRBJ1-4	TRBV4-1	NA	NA	TGCGCCAGCAGCCAAGGCCAGGGGCCCAGTAATGAAAAACTGTTTTTT	CASSQGQGPSNEKLFF
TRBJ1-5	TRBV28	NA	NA	TGTGCCAGCAGTTTTTCCGACAATAGGCCCCAGCATTTT	CASSFSDNRPQHF
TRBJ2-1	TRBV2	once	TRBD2	TGTGCCAGCAGTCCGGGGGGGCCCCCTAGGCCTAACAATGAGCAGTTCTTC	CASSPGGPPRPNNEQFF
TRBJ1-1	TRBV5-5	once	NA	TGTGCCAGCAGCTTGCCCGGGGAAGCTTTCTTT	CASSLPGEAFF
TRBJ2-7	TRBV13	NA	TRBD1	TGTGCCAGCAGCCAACCCCGACAGGGATACGAGCAGTACTTC	CASSQPRQGYEQYF
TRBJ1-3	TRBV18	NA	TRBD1	TGTGCCAGCTCATTCATACGGGACAGCAACTCTGGAAACACCATATATTTT	CASSFIRDSNSGNTIYF
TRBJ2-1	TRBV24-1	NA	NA	TGTGCCACCAGTGACCCCCGGACAGTATACAATGAGCAGTTCTTC	CATSDPRTVYNEQFF
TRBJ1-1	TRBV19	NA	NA	TGTGCCAGTAGCGGACAATTGAACACTGAAGCTTTCTTT	CASSGQLNTEAFF
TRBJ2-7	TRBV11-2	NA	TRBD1	TGTGCCAGCAGCTTAGATCCGCCCGGGACAGGGACCTACGAGCAGTACTTC	CASSLDPPGTGTYEQYF
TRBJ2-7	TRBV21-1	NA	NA	TGTGCCAGCAGCAACCCACCCCAGGTAGAGGGAGACGAGCAGTACTTC	CASSNPPQVEGDEQYF
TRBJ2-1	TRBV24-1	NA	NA	TGTGCCACCAGTGATGCAGGGCCCTACAATGAGCAGTTCTTC	CATSDAGPYNEQFF
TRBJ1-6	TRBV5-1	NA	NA	TGCGCCAGCAGCTTGGAACGGCGGAGCTCCTATAATTCACCCCTCCACTTT	CASSLERRSSYNSPLHF
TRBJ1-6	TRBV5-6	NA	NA	TGTGCCAGCAGCTTTTTGGGCACCGATAATTCACCCCTCCACTTT	CASSFLGTDNSPLHF
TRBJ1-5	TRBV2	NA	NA	TGTGCCAGCAGGGAGGAGCTTAGCAATCAGCCCCAGCATTTT	CASREELSNQPQHF
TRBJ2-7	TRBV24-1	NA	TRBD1	TGTGCCACCAGTGATAATCGACAGGGGGCTTACCACGAGCAGTACTTC	CATSDNRQGAYHEQYF
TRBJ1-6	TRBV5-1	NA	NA	TGCGCCAGCAGCTCGGACAGCCGAAATTCACCCCTCCACTTT	CASSSDSRNSPLHF
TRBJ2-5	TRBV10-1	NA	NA	TGCGCCAGCAGTGAGTCGTTCTGGCCCACTACCCAAGAGACCCAGTACTTC	CASSESFWPTTQETQYF
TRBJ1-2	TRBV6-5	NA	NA	TGTGCCAGCAGTTACGATCCCGCGGCCTATGGCTACACCTTC	CASSYDPAAYGYTF
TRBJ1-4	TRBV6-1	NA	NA	TGTGCCAGCAGTGAATGGATAAGGGGTGAAAAACTGTTTTTT	CASSEWIRGEKLFF
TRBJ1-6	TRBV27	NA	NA	TGTGCCAGCAGTTTAGGGCAGTCCTATAATTCACCCCTCCACTTT	CASSLGQSYNSPLHF
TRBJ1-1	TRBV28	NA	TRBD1	TGTGCCAGCAGTCCACGGGACAGGGTAGGGACTGAAGCTTTCTTT	CASSPRDRVGTEAFF
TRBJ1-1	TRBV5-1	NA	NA	TGCGCCAGCAGCTTGGAGGCAGGGCTTAATCCTGAAGCTTTCTTT	CASSLEAGLNPEAFF
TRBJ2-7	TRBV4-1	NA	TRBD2	TGCGCCAGCAGCCCCGGACTAGCGGGATCCTACGAGCAGTACTTC	CASSPGLAGSYEQYF
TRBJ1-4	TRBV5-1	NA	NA	TGCGCCAGCATGAGGGTCGCCAGCCTCCGCGAGGAAAAACTGTTTTTT	CASMRVASLREEKLFF
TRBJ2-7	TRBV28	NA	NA	TGTGCCAGCAGTTTATTCGGACTCTCCTACGAGCAGTACTTC	CASSLFGLSYEQYF